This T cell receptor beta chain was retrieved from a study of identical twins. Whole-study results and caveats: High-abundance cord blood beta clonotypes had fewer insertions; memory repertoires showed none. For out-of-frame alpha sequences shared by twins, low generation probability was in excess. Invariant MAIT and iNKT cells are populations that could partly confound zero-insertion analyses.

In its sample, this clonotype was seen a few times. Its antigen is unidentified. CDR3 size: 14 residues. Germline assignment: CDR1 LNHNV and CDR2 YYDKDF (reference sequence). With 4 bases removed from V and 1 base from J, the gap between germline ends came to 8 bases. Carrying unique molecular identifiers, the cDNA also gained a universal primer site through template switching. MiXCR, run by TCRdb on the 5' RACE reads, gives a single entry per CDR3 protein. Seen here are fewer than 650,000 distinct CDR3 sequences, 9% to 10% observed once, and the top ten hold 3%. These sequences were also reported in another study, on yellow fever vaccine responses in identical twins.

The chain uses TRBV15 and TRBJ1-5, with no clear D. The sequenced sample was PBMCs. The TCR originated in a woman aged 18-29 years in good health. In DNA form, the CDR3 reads TGTGCCACCAGCATCGGGGTAAGCAATCAGCCCCAGCATTTT. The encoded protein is CATSIGVSNQPQHF. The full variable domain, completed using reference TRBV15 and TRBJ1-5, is DAMVIQNPRYQVTQFGKPVTLSCSQTLNHNVMYWYQQKSSQAPKLLFHYYDKDFNNEADTPDNFQSRRPNTSFCFLDIRSPGLGDTAMYLCATSIGVSNQPQHFGDGTRLSIL.